This entry describes one T cell receptor (beta chain). The CDR3 totals 15 residues. The J segment lost 4 bases and the V segment lost 4 bases, leaving 9 bases of the junction unmatched. CDR1 MNHEY and CDR2 SVGAGI come from the germline V gene. TCRdb's table, derived via immunoSEQ multiplex PCR, lists solely in-frame clones and lacks some. The sample lists approximately 270,000 clones, 70% to 90% seen once, with roughly 3.9% in the top ten. The data were taken from a study of blood T cell repertoires in COVID-19. About the study: Both acute and convalescent COVID-19 samples were obtained from the United States, Italy and Spain. PBMCs, B-cell-depleted T cells, or T cells were the source of the cDNA or gDNA that made up the material.

Living in 24 US areas, the participants were between 18 and 89 years of age. The study assigned cohorts using participant-reported clinical history. The J gene is TRBJ1-2, the V gene TRBV6-5; 7 bases fit TRBD1. The TCR comes from a woman aged 30 to 39 with acute COVID-19. The sample taken for sequencing was PBMCs or T cells enriched from blood (not recorded which). DNA for the CDR3: TGTGCCAGCAGTTCCCCGACAGGGCTCGGCTATGGCTACACCTTC. This translates into CASSSPTGLGYGYTF.